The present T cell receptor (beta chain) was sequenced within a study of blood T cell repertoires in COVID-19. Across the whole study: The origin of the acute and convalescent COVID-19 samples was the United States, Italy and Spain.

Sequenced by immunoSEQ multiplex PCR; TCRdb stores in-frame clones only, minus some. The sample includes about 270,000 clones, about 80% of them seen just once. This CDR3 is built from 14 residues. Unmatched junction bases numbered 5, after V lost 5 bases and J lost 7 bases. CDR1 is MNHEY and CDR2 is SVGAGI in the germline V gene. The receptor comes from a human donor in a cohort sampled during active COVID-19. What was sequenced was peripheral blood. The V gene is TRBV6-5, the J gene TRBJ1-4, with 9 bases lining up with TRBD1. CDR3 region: CASSNRGPSEKLFF. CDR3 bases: TGTGCCAGCAGTAACAGGGGGCCCTCTGAAAAACTGTTTTTT.